The 12 T cell receptor beta chains given below trace back to one sample, sequenced in a study of T cells in Graves' hyperthyroidism and ophthalmopathy. Amplified TCR beta CDR3 regions derived from RNA transcripts. The HTBI primer set served for first-round RT-PCR of the TCR CDR3. TCRdb recomputed calls from the multiplex PCR reads with MiXCR, one row per CDR3 protein. The repertoire has approximately 400,000 distinct CDR3 sequences, roughly 15% of them found once; the top ten carry around 20%. The sample taken for sequencing was blood. These receptors all stem from a young woman with Graves' ophthalmopathy.

The sample holds many counts of this clonotype. The genes are TRBV7-2 and TRBJ2-7; D gene ambiguous. CDR1 is SGHTA and CDR2 is FQGNSA in the germline V gene. CDR3 length: 14 amino acids. V shed 1 base and J shed 7 bases, with 14 bases lying between them. The DNA for the CDR3 is TGTGCCAGCAGCTTAGAAGGGTACTTAGGGGAGCAGTACTTC. Its protein is CASSLEGYLGEQYF.

In regard to this clonotype: Sequence at one end of the junction differs from germline and may be a read error. The chain joins TRBV29-1 to TRBJ2-7; the D call may be TRBD1 or TRBD2 (5 bases each). The germline V gene encodes CDR1 SQVTM and CDR2 ANQGSEA. The CDR3 totals 13 residues. The DNA of the CDR3 is TGCAGCGTTTCACTATCTGGGACGTACGTGCAGTACTTC. Its protein product is CSVSLSGTYVQYF.

This chain links TRBV12-3 or TRBV12-4 with TRBJ2-1, with TRBD2 matching 16 bases. V lost 6 bases and J lost 6; bases outside the gene matches: 11. The CDR3 is 18 amino acids. This CDR3 is CASRTGTSGGAFTNEQFF. CDR3 nucleotide sequence: TGTGCCAGCAGAACCGGGACTAGCGGGGGGGCTTTTACCAATGAGCAGTTCTTC.

The table lists this clonotype with many counts. This chain links TRBV28 with TRBJ1-6; D uncertain. V was cut by 3 bases and J by 6 bases, with 6 bases left in between. CDR3 length equals 13 residues. CDR1 and CDR2 from the germline V gene are MDHEN and SYDVKM. The CDR3 nucleotides are TGTGCCAGCAGTTTTCCCCCTAATTCACCCCTCCACTTT. It translates to CASSFPPNSPLHF. Together with reference TRBV28 and TRBJ1-6, the CDR3 gives the full variable domain: DVKVTQSSRYLVKRTGEKVFLECVQDMDHENMFWYRQDPGLGLRLIYFSYDVKMKEKGDIPEGYSVSREKKERFSLILESASTNQTSMYLCASSFPPNSPLHFGNGTRLTVT.

This clonotype was counted ten times or more. The chain recombines TRBV28 with TRBJ1-5, with D perhaps matching TRBD1 (5 bases). The CDR3 has 12 residues. Germline V gene data show CDR1 as MDHEN and CDR2 as SYDVKM. For the CDR3, the DNA is TGTGGGACAAAGACAGGCAATCAGCCCCAGCATTTT. Protein product: CGTKTGNQPQHF. Full variable domain (outside the CDR3, taken from reference TRBV28 and TRBJ1-5): DVKVTQSSRYLVKRTGEKVFLECVQDMDHENMFWYRQDPGLGLRLIYFSYDVKMKEKGDIPEGYSVSREKKERFSLILESASTNQTSMYLCGTKTGNQPQHFGDGTRLSIL.

At least ten counts were recorded for this clonotype. This chain joins TRBV3-1 and TRBJ1-1, with D possibly being TRBD1 (6 bases). V was cut by 7 bases and J by 4 bases, with 19 bases left in between. The CDR3 extends over 15 amino acids. Germline V gives CDR1 LGHDT, CDR2 YNNKEL (reference sequence). In DNA, the CDR3 is TGTGCCAGCACCCCCGATTCGGGGGCCGGCACTGAAGCTTTCTTT. Translation gives CASTPDSGAGTEAFF.

Many counts were recorded for this clonotype. The chain combines TRBV20-1 with TRBJ2-7; 7 bases are shared with TRBD1. The CDR3 covers 15 residues. Germline V gene lookup returns CDR1 DFQATT and CDR2 SNEGSKA (reference sequence). Unmatched junction bases numbered 11, after V lost 2 bases and J lost 4 bases. CDR3 region: CSARSFTGEVYEQYF. CDR3 bases: TGCAGTGCTAGAAGCTTCACAGGGGAAGTTTACGAGCAGTACTTC.

This clonotype was counted ten times or more. This sequence joins TRBV5-1 and TRBJ1-1, with D tentatively TRBD1 (5 bases). V lost 4 bases to trimming and J lost 1 base, with 11 bases between them. Looked up from germline, CDR1 is SGHRS and CDR2 is YFSETQ. This CDR3 is built from 14 residues. The CDR3 sequence is CASSPGHSNTEAFF. The CDR3 bases are TGCGCCAGCAGCCCCGGACACTCGAACACTGAAGCTTTCTTT.

J is TRBJ1-5 and V is TRBV29-1, with a possible D match to TRBD1 (5 bases). Trimming stripped 4 bases from V and 7 bases from J, with 14 bases between. Germline V CDR1 and CDR2: SQVTM, ANQGSEA. The CDR3 loop spans 13 amino acids. The CDR3 DNA sequence: TGCAGCGTTGTAACTGAATGGGGGCAGCCCCAGCATTTT. Protein: CSVVTEWGQPQHF.

There are many counts of this clonotype. The CDR3 region is CASSLEITADTQYF. The CDR3 DNA follows: TGTGCCAGCAGCTTAGAGATAACGGCAGATACGCAGTATTTT. The chain has TRBV11-2 and TRBJ2-3; D uncertain. Looked up from germline, CDR1 is SGHAT and CDR2 is FQNNGV. CDR3 length: 14 amino acids. The V and J ends lost 0 bases and 4 bases respectively, with 8 bases between them. Looking up the rest from reference TRBV11-2 and TRBJ2-3 gives the full variable domain: EAGVAQSPRYKIIEKRQSVAFWCNPISGHATLYWYQQILGQGPKLLIQFQNNGVVDDSQLPKDRFSAERLKGVDSTLKIQPAKLEDSAVYLCASSLEITADTQYFGPGTRLTVL.

This clonotype was picked up many times. The J gene is TRBJ2-7, the V gene TRBV18; D tentatively reads TRBD1 or TRBD2 (5 bases each). CDR3 length equals 12 residues. V lost 8 bases, J lost 3 bases, and 11 bases lay in between. CDR1 is KGHSH and CDR2 is LQKENI in the germline V gene. The CDR3 loop reads CASRRDGYEQYF. CDR3 nucleotide sequence: TGTGCCAGCCGCCGGGACGGCTACGAGCAGTACTTC.

This clonotype was seen at least ten times. The rearrangement joins TRBV7-9 to TRBJ2-5, with D hard to call. Germline V gene lookup returns CDR1 SEHNR and CDR2 FQNEAQ (reference sequence). The CDR3 length is 13 residues. V was pared by 1 base and J by 4 bases, with 7 bases between. The CDR3 nucleotides are TGTGCCAGCAGCTTAGTAAGAGGAGAGACCCAGTACTTC. Its protein product is CASSLVRGETQYF.